This T cell receptor (beta chain) emerged from a study of T cell responses to AZD1222 COVID-19 vaccine. Measured with immunoSEQ multiplex PCR; TCRdb has only the in-frame clones, and not every one. The table includes around 58,000 clones, 84% detected once. The CDR3 length is 12 residues. Germline-derived CDR1 and CDR2 are LGHDT and YNNKEL (reference sequence). The V end lost 7 bases, the J end lost 4 bases, and 10 bases lay between the germline ends. The study, taken as a whole, reports: Donors skewed white British and female; clonal diversity was possibly underestimated. The repertoires were collected only after the peak T cell response. Reports indicate that nearly half of spike-specific TCRs are directed at unmutated variant regions.

In the case of this clone: Antigen unknown.

The chain joins TRBV3-1 (or the pseudogene TRBV3-2) to TRBJ1-1; D is unresolved. The source was peripheral blood, collected on day 0 of AZD1222 vaccination. This clonotype was obtained from an adult in good health. CDR3 bases: TGTGCCAGCATTAGAGGCGGCACTGAAGCTTTCTTT. Residues: CASIRGGTEAFF.